The text below deals with one T cell receptor (beta chain). The source of the sample is a study of blood T cell repertoires in COVID-19. Study in general: PBMCs, B-cell-depleted T cells, or T cells were the source of the cDNA or gDNA that made up the material.

Germline CDR1 is MNHEY and CDR2 is SVGEGT. This CDR3 region has 15 residues. V was pared by 4 bases and J by 4 bases, with 14 bases between. In the authors' workflow: Using reference gene primer amplification, nucleated cell counts were estimated. Repertoires were generated with immunoSEQ multiplex PCR, while TCRdb's copy carries only in-frame clones and drops some. The V and J calls and clone size come from that table; D and trimming were worked out from the DNA. This table has a few hundred thousand clones, 85% appearing once. The chain links TRBV6-2 or TRBV6-3 to TRBJ1-5; maybe TRBD1 (6 bases). Source material: peripheral blood. This clonotype was sampled from a woman aged 18-29 years with acute or convalescent COVID-19. The CDR3 reads CASSSYREGNQPQHF. The DNA of the CDR3 is TGTGCCAGCAGTTCGTACAGGGAGGGAAATCAGCCCCAGCATTTT.